These 30 T cell receptor beta chains share one sample of origin, sequenced in a study of graft-versus-host responses after intestinal transplantation. The antigens for these receptors are not known. Clones were sequenced by immunoSEQ multiplex PCR, and TCRdb holds only the in-frame ones, with some missing. The table lists tens of thousands of clones, about 89% of them singletons. Sequenced here: unstimulated CD8+ T cells sorted from spleen or lymph node cells, sampled before intestinal transplant. The receptors stem from a human donor who received an intestinal transplant.

The chain carries TRBV7-9 and TRBJ2-7, with 8 nucleotides matching TRBD2. The CDR3 is made up of 14 amino acids. Germline lookup yields CDR1 SEHNR and CDR2 FQNEAQ (reference sequence). V gave up 6 bases and J gave up 10 bases; unmatched junction bases: 14. The CDR3 is CASRPRAGAPQQYF. Here the CDR3 DNA reads TGTGCCAGCAGACCGAGAGCGGGGGCCCCTCAACAGTACTTC.

The table lists this clone with a count of one. V gene TRBV7-2 combines with J gene TRBJ2-3; a possible D gene is TRBD2 (6 bases). The CDR3 is 15 amino acids. Germline assignment: CDR1 SGHTA and CDR2 FQGNSA. V shed 1 base and J shed 2 bases, with 10 bases lying between them. The CDR3 DNA reads as TGTGCCAGCAGCTTAGGCGGGACCAACACAGATACGCAGTATTTT. Its translation: CASSLGGTNTDTQYF.

Of note for this clone: At one boundary the junction diverges from the germline segment, which might be a read error. The rearrangement joins TRBV7-6 to TRBJ2-5; D possibly corresponds to TRBD1 (6 bases). This CDR3 spans 13 amino acids. Per the germline V gene, CDR1 is SGHVS and CDR2 is FNYEAQ. CDR3 nucleotides: TGTGCCACGGCGGGCCAGGGACAAGAGATCCAGTACTTC. It codes for CATAGQGQEIQYF.

This chain connects TRBV9 to TRBJ1-2; 7 bases are a match to TRBD1. Germline lookup yields CDR1 SGDLS and CDR2 YYNGEE. This CDR3 region has 14 residues. V trimming: 3 bases; J trimming: 2 bases; junction bases outside the gene matches: 4. This CDR3 reads CASSEVTGNYGYTF. CDR3 bases: TGTGCCAGCAGCGAAGTGACAGGGAACTATGGCTACACCTTC.

The gene calls are TRBV6-5 and TRBJ1-2; TRBD1 matches 7 bases. Trimming cost V 6 bases and J 7 bases; bases outside gene matches: 5. Looked up from germline, CDR1 is MNHEY and CDR2 is SVGAGI. The CDR3 is 12 amino acids. The CDR3 bases are TGTGCCAGCAGCACAGGGGCGGGTGGCTACACCTTC. Protein: CASSTGAGGYTF.

The rearrangement links TRBV15 to TRBJ1-2, with TRBD1 matching over 10 bases. Trimming took 3 bases from V and 14 from J; bases not matched to a gene: 15. This CDR3 has 15 amino acids. CDR1 LNHNV and CDR2 YYDKDF come from the germline V gene (reference sequence). CDR3 DNA: TGTGCCACCAGCAGCTTCCCGTCCGGACAGGGGGAGCGGACCTTC. It is translated as CATSSFPSGQGERTF.

The V call is TRBV11-2, the J call TRBJ1-1, with D perhaps matching TRBD1 (6 bases). The CDR3 covers 17 residues. Germline V gene data show CDR1 as SGHAT and CDR2 as FQNNGV. The V gene lost 0 bases and the J gene lost 0 bases, with 14 bases spanning the gap. The CDR3 DNA is TGTGCCAGCAGCTTAGACGGGCAGGGGTTGATGAACACTGAAGCTTTCTTT. It codes for CASSLDGQGLMNTEAFF.

This clone was detected once. The chain combines TRBV4-1 with TRBJ2-1, with D unclear. Trimming left V 1 base short and J 8 bases short, with 15 bases between. Germline V CDR1 and CDR2: MGHRA, YSYEKL. CDR3 length: 15 residues. In DNA, the CDR3 is TGCGCCAGCAGCCAAGTCTTAGGCCCGCGGCATGAGCAGTTCTTC. Its translation is CASSQVLGPRHEQFF.

This clone appeared a single time. This chain connects TRBV5-1 to TRBJ2-3; TRBD1 might be the D (6 bases). Trimming stripped 4 bases from V and 5 bases from J, with 11 bases between. Germline V gene data show CDR1 as SGHRS and CDR2 as YFSETQ. This CDR3 spans 13 amino acids. CDR3 residues: CASSLKGEDTQYF. The CDR3 coding sequence is TGCGCCAGCAGCCTGAAGGGGGAAGATACGCAGTATTTT.

The chain has TRBV27 and TRBJ2-2; possibly TRBD2 for D (6 bases). The length of the CDR3 is 13 residues. V shed 0 bases and J shed 7 bases, with 6 bases lying between them. Germline V gene lookup returns CDR1 MNHEY and CDR2 SMNVEV (reference sequence). In DNA, the CDR3 is TGTGCCAGCAGTTTATCGCGGGGCGGGGAGCTGTTTTTT. It yields the protein CASSLSRGGELFF.

CDR3 region: CASSELTGGGQPQHF. DNA for the CDR3: TGTGCCAGCAGTGAATTAACAGGGGGCGGTCAGCCCCAGCATTTT. This sequence joins TRBV2 and TRBJ1-5; the match to TRBD1 covers 9 bases. This CDR3 region has 15 residues. Germline-derived CDR1 and CDR2 are SNHLY and FYNNEI. The V gene end was trimmed by 2 bases and the J gene end by 6 bases; junction bases not matched to a gene: 5.

The chain couples TRBV13 to TRBJ2-5; D is unresolved. This CDR3 is 12 amino acids long. Germline V gene data show CDR1 as PRHDT and CDR2 as FYEKMQ (reference sequence). The V end lost 5 bases, the J end lost 1 base, and 5 bases lay between the germline ends. CDR3 sequence reads: CASSRSQETQYF. The DNA for the CDR3 is TGTGCCAGCAGCCGTTCCCAAGAGACCCAGTACTTC.

This chain connects TRBV6-5 to TRBJ2-7, with D possibly matching TRBD2 (5 bases). The V gene lost 5 bases and the J gene lost 3 bases, with 11 bases spanning the gap. The CDR3 is 13 amino acids. Germline V CDR1 and CDR2: MNHEY, SVGAGI. CDR3 sequence: CASSEEGHYEQYF. The DNA of the CDR3 is TGTGCCAGCAGTGAAGAGGGTCACTACGAGCAGTACTTC.

This clone is a singleton in its sample. The chain joins TRBV6-1 to TRBJ2-1; D perhaps matches TRBD1 (5 bases). Germline-derived CDR1 and CDR2 are MNHNS and SASEGT. The CDR3 consists of 17 residues. V dropped 0 bases and J dropped 7 bases, with 19 bases sitting between them. Here the CDR3 DNA reads TGTGCCAGCAGTGAAGCCATATGGGCAGGGCCCCAGAATGAGCAGTTCTTC. It yields the protein CASSEAIWAGPQNEQFF.

This clone was seen only a few times. The chain links TRBV7-6 to TRBJ2-7; the match to TRBD1 covers 8 bases. The length of the CDR3 is 13 residues. Germline values: CDR1 SGHVS, CDR2 FNYEAQ. V was clipped by 5 bases and J by 6 bases; unmatched bases: 6. The CDR3 sequence is CASSATGGSEQYF. For the CDR3, the DNA is TGTGCCAGCAGCGCCACAGGGGGGTCCGAGCAGTACTTC.

The table lists this clone with a few counts. The V and J genes are TRBV6-4 and TRBJ1-1, with a weak D call TRBD1 (5 bases). Germline-derived CDR1 and CDR2 are MRHNA and SNTAGT. The germline V and J ends were trimmed by 6 bases and 1 base, with 9 bases remaining between them. The CDR3 length is 13 residues. The CDR3 spells CASSPTANTEAFF. The CDR3 DNA reads TGTGCCAGCAGCCCGACAGCGAACACTGAAGCTTTCTTT.

The chain couples TRBV7-6 to TRBJ2-5; D uncertain. The ends were cut back, 3 bases at V and 2 bases at J, with 7 bases in the middle. CDR1 is SGHVS, CDR2 FNYEAQ, per germline. The CDR3 contains 13 residues. The CDR3 region has the DNA TGTGCCAGCAGCTTCGGAGAGCAAGAGACCCAGTACTTC. It codes for CASSFGEQETQYF.

The chain carries TRBV5-6 and TRBJ1-5, with 7 nucleotides matching TRBD1. With V trimmed by 0 bases and J by 12 bases, 9 bases remained unmatched. Germline V gives CDR1 SGHDT, CDR2 YYEEEE. The CDR3 is 14 residues long. In DNA form, the CDR3 reads TGTGCCAGCAGCTTGGGGACAGGCGGCGGGCTCCAGCATTTT. Amino acid sequence: CASSLGTGGGLQHF.

This clone was observed a few times. The rearrangement links TRBV10-1 to TRBJ2-1; 7 bases map to TRBD2. V gave up 3 bases and J gave up 9 bases; unmatched junction bases: 11. The V gene's germline CDR1 is WNHNN and CDR2 SYGVQD (reference sequence). There are 15 residues in the CDR3. Written as DNA, the CDR3 is TGCGCCAGCAGTGAAAGGCTAGCGGAGGGGAGTGAGCAGTTCTTC. Encoded protein: CASSERLAEGSEQFF.

The genes are TRBV6-5 and TRBJ2-2; 8 bases map to TRBD2. CDR3 length: 14 residues. Germline-derived CDR1 and CDR2 are MNHEY and SVGAGI. V was pared by 6 bases and J by 7 bases, with 7 bases of the junction left unmatched. In nucleotides, the CDR3 is TGTGCCAGCAGCCCGGAGCGGGAGCTCGGGGAGCTGTTTTTT. This encodes CASSPERELGELFF.

The table lists this clone with a count of one. The CDR3 loop reads CASRGTENTEAFF. In nucleotides, the CDR3 is TGCGCCAGCAGGGGGACAGAGAACACTGAAGCTTTCTTT. The genes are TRBV10-1 and TRBJ1-1; TRBD1 matches 7 bases. Per germline, CDR1 WNHNN and CDR2 SYGVQD (reference sequence). The CDR3 totals 13 residues. Losses at the gene ends were 6 bases for V and 1 base for J; bases not matched to a gene: 2.

The V gene is TRBV9, the J gene TRBJ2-3; 8 nucleotides agree with TRBD2. This CDR3 region has 16 residues. The ends lost 4 bases at V and 4 bases at J; junction bases unmatched: 11. Germline CDR1 reads SGDLS; CDR2 reads YYNGEE. The chain's CDR3 is CASSHTGAGGPDTQYF. The CDR3 DNA reads as TGTGCCAGCAGCCACACGGGCGCGGGAGGACCAGATACGCAGTATTTT.

The gene calls are TRBV6-4 and TRBJ2-7; D may be TRBD1 (6 bases). The CDR3 runs 16 residues. Trimming left V 4 bases short and J 4 bases short, with 20 bases between. CDR1 is MRHNA, CDR2 SNTAGT, per germline. CDR3 sequence (DNA): TGTGCCAGCAGTGGGCACCGTGGGGGCTCGGGATACGAGCAGTACTTC. It codes for CASSGHRGGSGYEQYF.

The rearrangement joins TRBV6-5 to TRBJ2-7; D gene ambiguous. V dropped 5 bases and J dropped 2 bases, with 16 bases sitting between them. The CDR3 is 15 residues long. CDR1 MNHEY and CDR2 SVGAGI come from the germline V gene. DNA of the CDR3: TGTGCCAGCAGTCTTTCGGTCGGAGAGGCCTACGAGCAGTACTTC. Translation: CASSLSVGEAYEQYF.

This rearrangement joins TRBV30 to TRBJ2-4; D unclear. CDR3 length: 13 residues. The V end lost 3 bases, the J end lost 8 bases, and 14 bases lay between the germline ends. Germline V lookup: CDR1 GTSNPN, CDR2 SVGIG (reference sequence). CDR3 nucleotides: TGTGCCTGGAGCCCAACGGGTGCAGACATTCAGTACTTC. It translates to CAWSPTGADIQYF. The full variable domain, in which reference TRBV30 and TRBJ2-4 provide the parts outside the CDR3, is SQTIHQWPATLVQPVGSPLSLECTVEGTSNPNLYWYRQAAGRGLQLLFYSVGIGQISSEVPQNLSASRPQDRQFILSSKKLLLSDSGFYLCAWSPTGADIQYFGAGTRLSVL.

This chain joins TRBV7-9 and TRBJ2-7; D perhaps matches TRBD1 (6 bases). The CDR3 extends over 10 amino acids. Germline CDR1 is SEHNR and CDR2 is FQNEAQ (reference sequence). The V end lost 11 bases, the J end lost 4 bases, and 9 bases lay between the germline ends. The DNA for the CDR3 is TGTGCCGCAGGGGATTACGAGCAGTACTTC. This sequence encodes CAAGDYEQYF.

The chain couples TRBV28 to TRBJ1-1, with D tentatively TRBD1 (5 bases). The CDR3 totals 14 residues. Looked up from germline, CDR1 is MDHEN and CDR2 is SYDVKM. V lost 6 bases and J lost 1, with 12 bases in between. CDR3 in DNA: TGTGCCAGCAGCCGCCCGACAGCGAACACTGAAGCTTTCTTT. Protein product: CASSRPTANTEAFF.

The rearrangement uses TRBV11-2 and TRBJ2-1, with 10 bases that match TRBD2. The V and J ends lost 2 bases and 0 bases, in that order; junction bases with no gene match: 4. This CDR3 has 17 amino acids. Germline CDR1 reads SGHAT; CDR2 reads FQNNGV. The CDR3 reads CASSLIAGGHSYNEQFF. The CDR3 DNA follows: TGTGCCAGCAGCTTAATAGCGGGAGGCCACTCCTACAATGAGCAGTTCTTC.

The chain employs TRBV11-2 and TRBJ1-1; D might be TRBD1 (6 bases). The CDR3 sequence is 14 residues long. Trimming removed 1 base at V and 9 bases at J, with 15 bases between. From germline, CDR1 is SGHAT and CDR2 FQNNGV. CDR3 region: CASSLVGGRYQAFF. In DNA, the CDR3 is TGTGCCAGCAGCTTAGTGGGGGGGCGATATCAAGCTTTCTTT.

This clone was picked up a small number of times. The chain carries TRBV5-1 and TRBJ1-6, with D tentatively TRBD1 (5 bases). This CDR3 spans 15 amino acids. In germline, CDR1 is SGHRS, CDR2 YFSETQ. Trimming removed 0 bases at V and 10 bases at J, with 14 bases between. The CDR3 spells CASSLVGPGDSPLHF. CDR3 nucleotides: TGCGCCAGCAGCTTGGTGGGGCCAGGTGACTCACCCCTCCACTTT.